This T cell receptor (beta chain) was found in a study of T cells in Graves' hyperthyroidism and ophthalmopathy. The CDR3 spans 15 residues. CDR1 SGHNT and CDR2 YYREEE come from the germline V gene (reference sequence). V was cut by 0 bases and J by 1 base, with 7 bases left in between. This clonotype has more than one count but fewer than ten. RNA transcripts provided the source from which TCR beta CDR3 regions were amplified. First-round RT-PCR targeting the TCR CDR3 was performed with the HTBI primer set. TCRdb re-analysed the multiplex PCR reads in MiXCR, keeping a single row per CDR3 protein. Counted here are about 400,000 distinct CDR3 sequences, around 14% occurring once; the ten biggest clones make up around a third.

The chain uses TRBV5-4 and TRBJ2-2; a weak D match, TRBD2 (5 bases). Sequenced: blood. The sequence was collected from a woman aged 25 to 45 with Graves' hyperthyroidism. The CDR3 DNA reads TGTGCCAGCAGCTTGGCGGAGGTGAACACCGGGGAGCTGTTTTTT. Its translation is CASSLAEVNTGELFF.